These T cell receptor beta chains were read from a single sample in a study of shared clonotypes between healthy human individuals. TCRdb's table, derived via immunoSEQ multiplex PCR, lists solely in-frame clones and lacks some. The table shows fewer than 600,000 clones, with around 76% occurring only once. The sample consisted of PBMCs. The receptor source for this set is a woman in her forties in good health. Some clones in this sample may be carry-over from other donors' samples. The conserved cysteine and the conserved F or W are not part of the CDR3 here.

j_call v_call cdr3_aa
TRBJ1-2 TRBV5-6 ASSLEGLSYGYT
TRBJ1-3 TRBV28 ATHERLSGNTIY
TRBJ2-6 TRBV9 ASSGGRDRVISGANVLT
TRBJ1-1 TRBV29-1 SVEAGGTATEAF
TRBJ2-5 TRBV20-1 SAREKETQY
TRBJ2-1 TRBV7-2 ASSPGTSGSIFNEQF
TRBJ1-4 TRBV2 ATQGVGEKLF
TRBJ2-2 TRBV6-5 ASSFLAGGGELF
TRBJ2-5 TRBV30 AWSQAGGPGEETQY
TRBJ1-5 TRBV5-6 ASSLWKQPQH
TRBJ2-7 TRBV27 ASRDSEWSYEQY
TRBJ1-5 TRBV2 ATSPGTALNQPQH
TRBJ2-3 TRBV10-3 AISGSEYTGVGGTDTQY
TRBJ2-3 TRBV10-2 ASSELKKTYASTDTQY
TRBJ1-2 TRBV29-1 SVHQTGGYGYT
TRBJ2-7 TRBV21-1 ASSKVGGGDYEQY
TRBJ2-5 TRBV4-3 ASSQDQGAGGSRAQY
TRBJ2-7 TRBV6-1 ASRAGTYEQY
TRBJ1-4 TRBV19 ASTTGGATNEKLF
TRBJ2-5 TRBV5-4 ASSLTGQGQGETQY
TRBJ1-5 TRBV30 AWSLNAGNQPQH
TRBJ2-1 TRBV28 ASRSGRVYNEQF
TRBJ1-1 TRBV1 TSSQESDQGTEAF
TRBJ1-2 TRBV2 ASSIGTGDGYT
TRBJ2-5 TRBV4-2 ASSQDGTPQETQY
TRBJ1-1 TRBV28 AIAGPMNTEAF
TRBJ1-1 TRBV7-3 ASSAQGGGTEAF
TRBJ2-2 TRBV30 AWIDYRNTGELF
TRBJ2-5 TRBV6-5 ASSPSPTGLETQY
TRBJ2-5 TRBV9 ASSVGAAYQETQY
TRBJ2-6 TRBV27 ASSFSFGANVLT
TRBJ2-1 TRBV5-6 ASSLGQPDQPGRNEQF
TRBJ1-4 TRBV5-1 ASSLAGQVNEKLF
TRBJ2-1 TRBV9 ASSVGVSYNEQF
TRBJ2-1 TRBV5-1 ASSFSLAGANNEQF
TRBJ2-1 TRBV11-2 ASSLDWGEQF
TRBJ1-4 TRBV28 ASSFWESTNEKLF
TRBJ1-2 TRBV28 ASSLRQAHYGYT
TRBJ2-1 TRBV5-1 ASSFDQYNEQF
TRBJ2-5 TRBV6-1 ASRSSGQETQY
TRBJ2-3 TRBV5-6 ASSPEGLATDTQY
TRBJ2-3 TRBV7-3 ASSLRGTGGPTDTQY
TRBJ2-3 TRBV19 ASSPLTHLAGGRTDTQY
TRBJ2-7 TRBV7-3 ASSPTGTSATYEQY
TRBJ2-7 TRBV7-9 ASSVSGAYEQY
TRBJ2-7 TRBV5-1 ASSLVPGRYEQY
TRBJ2-1 TRBV6-9 ASSYGGSQF
TRBJ2-1 TRBV7-9 ASSLSGRAMV
TRBJ2-3 TRBV6-1 ASSAIAGGVDTQY
TRBJ1-5 TRBV7-9 ASSPTGHSNQPQH
TRBJ2-7 TRBV9 ASSVGLAGGYEQY
TRBJ2-4 TRBV5-6 ASSVVGGDIQY
TRBJ2-3 TRBV11-2 ASSWVAGDLTDTQY
TRBJ2-6 TRBV4-3 ASSQDPAISSGANVLT
TRBJ1-3 TRBV6-1 ASRGGPYSGNTIY